This record looks at one T cell receptor (beta chain) sequence and its context. This sample stems from a study of shared T cell receptors in the human thymus. TCRdb's table, derived via immunoSEQ multiplex PCR, lists solely in-frame clones and lacks some. The sample contains 550,000 to 800,000 clones, 70% to 90% of which appear only once. The germline gives CDR1 SGHKS, CDR2 YYEKEE (reference sequence). CDR3 size: 16 residues. V gave up 2 bases and J gave up 1 base; unmatched junction bases: 7. The sample also formed part of further work on human thymus T cells.

The TCR originated in a girl under two years old with a congenital heart defect. The chain combines TRBV5-5 with TRBJ1-1, with TRBD1 matching 8 bases. Sequenced sample: thymocytes. This CDR3 is CASSFFGQGANTEAFF. In nucleotides, the CDR3 is TGTGCCAGCAGCTTCTTCGGGCAGGGGGCGAACACTGAAGCTTTCTTT.